This TCR beta chain was identified during a study of T cell repertoires in cytomegalovirus infection. The wider study: Indications of both CMV infection and matching HLA type were provided by public TCR beta signatures. Study observations and caveats: Carriers of CMV plus the relevant HLA were identified by cumulative public TCR beta family frequency. Predominance within the ex vivo response was attributable to HLA-C-restricted CMV-specific TCR beta clonotypes.

The germline gives CDR1 MNHNS, CDR2 SASEGT. V lost 2 bases, J lost 4 bases, and 8 bases lay in between. CDR3 length equals 14 residues. This clonotype was observed many times. Its antigen is undetermined. TCRdb itself ran the reads through MiXCR, one entry per CDR3 protein. The sample holds about 440,000 distinct CDR3 sequences, approximately 32% seen once. Sample: PBMCs. The chain couples TRBV6-1 to TRBJ2-2; D is unclear. The origin of this receptor is a human donor in good health (CMV status not recorded). Some clones in this sample may be carry-over from other donors' samples. CDR3 bases: TGTGCCAGCAGTGAAATACCTTTCACCGGGGAGCTGTTTTTT. This translates into CASSEIPFTGELFF.